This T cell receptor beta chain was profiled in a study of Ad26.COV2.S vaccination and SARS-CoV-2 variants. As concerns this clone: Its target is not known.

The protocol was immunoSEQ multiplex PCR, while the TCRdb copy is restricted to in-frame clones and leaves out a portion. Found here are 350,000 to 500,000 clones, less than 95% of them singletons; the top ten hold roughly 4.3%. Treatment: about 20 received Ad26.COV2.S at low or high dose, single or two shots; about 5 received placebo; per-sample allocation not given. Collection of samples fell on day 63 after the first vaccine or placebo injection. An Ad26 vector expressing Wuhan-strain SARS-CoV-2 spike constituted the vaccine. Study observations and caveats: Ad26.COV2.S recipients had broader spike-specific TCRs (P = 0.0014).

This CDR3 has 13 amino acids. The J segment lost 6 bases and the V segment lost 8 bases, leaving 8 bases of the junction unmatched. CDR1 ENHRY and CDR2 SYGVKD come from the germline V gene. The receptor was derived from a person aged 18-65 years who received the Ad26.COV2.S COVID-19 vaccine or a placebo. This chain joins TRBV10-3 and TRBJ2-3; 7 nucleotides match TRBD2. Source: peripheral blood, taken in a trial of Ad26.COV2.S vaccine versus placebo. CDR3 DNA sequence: TGTGCCATCCACCAGGGAGGGGAGGATACGCAGTATTTT. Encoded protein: CAIHQGGEDTQYF.